What follows are 11 T cell receptor beta chains derived from one specimen sequenced in a study of Graves' ophthalmopathy and Graves' hyperthyroidism. The TCR beta CDR3 regions underwent amplification from RNA transcripts. HTBI-primed first-round RT-PCR preceded second-round multiplex PCR. TCRdb redid the calling of the multiplex PCR reads with MiXCR, one entry per CDR3 protein. The sample records about 480,000 distinct CDR3 sequences, 14% being singletons. The sequencing input was blood. These receptors all come from a woman in her 30s with Graves' ophthalmopathy.

This clonotype was detected many times. The chain uses TRBV5-5 and TRBJ2-7; 11 bases are a match to TRBD2. This CDR3 has 15 residues. CDR1 SGHKS and CDR2 YYEKEE come from the germline V gene (reference sequence). V shed 6 bases, J shed 0 bases, and the junction held 5 bases outside the gene matches. Here the CDR3 DNA reads TGTGCCAGCACGGGACTAGCGGTCCGCTCCTACGAGCAGTACTTC. It is translated as CASTGLAVRSYEQYF.

There are many counts of this clonotype. The rearrangement joins TRBV20-1 to TRBJ2-7, with 13 bases aligning to TRBD2. Germline CDR1 is DFQATT and CDR2 is SNEGSKA (reference sequence). V lost 4 bases to trimming and J lost 2 bases; unmatched junction nucleotides: 14. The CDR3 length is 18 residues. The CDR3 DNA follows: TGCAGTGCTACCCGACTAGCGGGAGGCCAATTCAGCACCTACGAGCAGTACTTC. Amino acid sequence: CSATRLAGGQFSTYEQYF.

This clonotype was counted at least ten times. The rearrangement uses TRBV4-1 and TRBJ1-2; 7 bases align to TRBD1. CDR3 size: 16 residues. The germline V gene encodes CDR1 MGHRA and CDR2 YSYEKL. V lost 1 base, J lost 6 bases, and 11 bases stayed unmatched. The CDR3: CASSQVSAGGSDGYTF. DNA of the CDR3: TGCGCCAGCAGCCAAGTTAGCGCAGGGGGGAGTGATGGCTACACCTTC.

In its sample, this clonotype was seen many times. The chain employs TRBV7-8 and TRBJ1-6; D is perhaps TRBD1 (5 bases). The CDR3 spans 18 residues. Trimming took off 5 bases at V and 7 bases at J, with 24 bases between the two ends. The germline V gene has CDR1 SGHVS and CDR2 FQNEAQ. The CDR3 sequence: CASSPPPSTGEINSPLHF. CDR3 DNA sequence: TGTGCCAGCAGCCCACCTCCGTCGACGGGGGAAATCAATTCACCCCTCCACTTT.

This clonotype appeared many times. The chain employs TRBV12-3 or TRBV12-4 and TRBJ1-5; a possible D gene is TRBD1 (5 bases). The CDR3 is 12 amino acids. V lost 5 bases and J lost 6, with 8 bases in between. The CDR3 loop reads CASSTQGQPQHF. As DNA, the CDR3 is TGTGCCAGCAGTACCCAGGGTCAGCCCCAGCATTTT.

This clonotype showed up many times. J is TRBJ2-7 and V is TRBV29-1; no clear D. The CDR3 consists of 12 residues. Trimming stripped 7 bases from V and 1 base from J, with 11 bases between. Germline V gene sequence: CDR1 SQVTM, CDR2 ANQGSEA. The CDR3 coding sequence is TGCAGCGCCGAGGCATTTTCCTACGAGCAGTACTTC. It is translated as CSAEAFSYEQYF.

This clonotype has at least ten counts. This chain links TRBV6-1 with TRBJ1-2; D ambiguous. Trimming took off 1 base at V and 8 bases at J, with 11 bases between the two ends. Germline CDR1 and CDR2: MNHNS and SASEGT. This CDR3 has 13 residues. CDR3 sequence reads: CASSEVGNRGYTF. CDR3 DNA sequence: TGTGCCAGCAGTGAAGTCGGGAATCGCGGCTACACCTTC.

Comments on this clonotype: This may arise from a read error, as a much more abundant clone is one base away. This rearrangement joins TRBV5-5 to TRBJ2-5, with D perhaps matching TRBD1 or TRBD2 (7 bases each). The CDR3 loop spans 14 amino acids. Germline V lookup: CDR1 SGHKS, CDR2 YYEKEE (reference sequence). The CDR3 is CASSLQGTKETKYF. The CDR3 coding sequence is TGTGCCAGCAGCTTACAGGGGACTAAAGAGACCAAGTACTTC.

At least ten counts were recorded for this clonotype. V gene TRBV12-3 or TRBV12-4 combines with J gene TRBJ1-2; 7 bases are shared with TRBD1. Unmatched junction bases numbered 7, after V lost 4 bases and J lost 11 bases. The CDR3 loop spans 12 amino acids. DNA for the CDR3: TGTGCCAGCAGTTCGGGACAGACGGGGTACACCTTC. It yields the protein CASSSGQTGYTF.

In its sample, this clonotype was seen many times. This chain joins TRBV4-2 and TRBJ1-1; D not resolved. Germline CDR1 is LGHNA and CDR2 is YNFKEQ. The CDR3 is 14 residues long. The germline V and J ends were trimmed by 0 bases and 7 bases, with 12 bases remaining between them. DNA for the CDR3: TGTGCCAGCAGCCAAGACCCGGGGATGATTGAAGCTTTCTTT. Residues: CASSQDPGMIEAFF.

This clonotype has a count of ten or more. The V call is TRBV9, the J call TRBJ1-1, with 9 positions matching TRBD1. The germline CDR1 and CDR2 sequences are SGDLS and YYNGEE. J gave up 4 bases and V 0 bases, and 7 bases lay outside the gene matches. The CDR3 totals 16 residues. This CDR3 is CASSVGQGEGGTEAFF. CDR3 bases: TGTGCCAGCAGCGTAGGACAGGGGGAAGGAGGCACTGAAGCTTTCTTT.